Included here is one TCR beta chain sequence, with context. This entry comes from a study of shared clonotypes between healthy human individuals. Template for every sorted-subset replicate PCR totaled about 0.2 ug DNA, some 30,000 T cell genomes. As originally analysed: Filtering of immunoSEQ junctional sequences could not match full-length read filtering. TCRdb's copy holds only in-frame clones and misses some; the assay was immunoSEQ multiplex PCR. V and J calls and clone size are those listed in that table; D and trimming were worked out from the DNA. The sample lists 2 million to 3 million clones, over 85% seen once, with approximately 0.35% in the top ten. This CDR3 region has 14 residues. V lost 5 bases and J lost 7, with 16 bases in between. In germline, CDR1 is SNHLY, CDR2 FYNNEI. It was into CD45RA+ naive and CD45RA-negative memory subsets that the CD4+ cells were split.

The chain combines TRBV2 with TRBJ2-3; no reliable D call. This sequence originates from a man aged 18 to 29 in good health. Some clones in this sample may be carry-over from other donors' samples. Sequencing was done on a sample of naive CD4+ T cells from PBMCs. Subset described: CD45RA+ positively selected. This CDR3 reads CASSQTPSQNTQYF. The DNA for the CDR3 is TGTGCCAGCAGTCAGACCCCATCTCAGAATACGCAGTATTTT.